One sample yielded the 26 T cell receptor beta chains listed below, sequenced in a study of blood T cell repertoires in COVID-19. Profiling relied on immunoSEQ multiplex PCR, and the TCRdb table lists in-frame clones only, not all of them. The data show 200,000 to 300,000 clones, around 85% seen once. The sequenced material came from peripheral blood. These receptors all stem from a woman aged 25-40 years who had recovered from COVID-19.

This rearrangement joins TRBV6-5 to TRBJ1-2, with D perhaps matching TRBD1 (5 bases). The CDR3 contains 15 residues. Germline loops: CDR1 MNHEY, CDR2 SVGAGI. Trimming left V 5 bases short and J 5 bases short, with 18 bases between. The CDR3 sequence: CASSPTAGQTYGYTF. For the CDR3, the DNA is TGTGCCAGCAGTCCCACCGCAGGGCAGACTTATGGCTACACCTTC.

The rearrangement uses TRBV18 and TRBJ2-5; TRBD2 agrees at 12 bases. The CDR3 runs 18 residues. Trimming took 2 bases from V and 4 from J; bases not matched to a gene: 11. Germline CDR1 KGHSH, CDR2 LQKENI. CDR3 amino acids: CASSPIPPSGGAGETQYF. The CDR3 DNA follows: TGTGCCAGCTCACCAATCCCCCCTAGCGGGGGGGCCGGAGAGACCCAGTACTTC.

The rearrangement uses TRBV7-9 and TRBJ2-1, with D possibly being TRBD2 (8 bases). V dropped 8 bases and J dropped 10 bases, with 24 bases sitting between them. The CDR3 sequence is 15 residues long. Germline CDR1 is SEHNR and CDR2 is FQNEAQ (reference sequence). The CDR3 DNA sequence: TGTGCCAGCGGGTTTGGGACAGCGGGAGAGCGGGAGCAGTTCTTC. As protein: CASGFGTAGEREQFF.

The rearrangement links TRBV15 to TRBJ1-1; D is undetermined. The germline V gene encodes CDR1 LNHNV and CDR2 YYDKDF (reference sequence). The CDR3 spans 16 residues. Trimming removed 0 bases at V and 1 base at J, with 12 bases between. CDR3 coding DNA: TGTGCCACCAGCAGAGATATGTCCCGACAGAACACTGAAGCTTTCTTT. Protein sequence: CATSRDMSRQNTEAFF.

This sequence joins TRBV6-5 and TRBJ1-4, with a weak D call TRBD1 (5 bases). The CDR3 covers 15 residues. The V gene's germline CDR1 is MNHEY and CDR2 SVGAGI. V lost 0 bases and J 5 bases, leaving 10 bases between the germline ends. The CDR3 DNA reads as TGTGCCAGCAGTTACTCGCACTCAGGGAATGAAAAACTGTTTTTT. Its translation: CASSYSHSGNEKLFF.

J is TRBJ1-2 and V is TRBV14, with D perhaps TRBD1 (5 bases). The germline V gene has CDR1 SGHDN and CDR2 FVKESK. The CDR3 consists of 15 residues. The V and J ends lost 0 bases and 5 bases respectively, with 13 bases between them. In DNA form, the CDR3 reads TGTGCCAGCAGCCAAGAGGTAGCAGGGAGGTATGGCTACACCTTC. This encodes CASSQEVAGRYGYTF.

The J gene is TRBJ1-6, the V gene TRBV2; D not certain. Germline V gives CDR1 SNHLY, CDR2 FYNNEI. V lost 4 bases and J 8 bases, leaving 9 bases between the germline ends. The CDR3 sequence is 13 residues long. CDR3 region: CASSVAADSPLHF. The CDR3 DNA sequence: TGTGCCAGCAGTGTGGCAGCGGATTCACCCCTCCACTTT.

The chain recombines TRBV12-3 or TRBV12-4 with TRBJ1-1; no definite D call. This CDR3 is built from 12 residues. V lost 6 bases to trimming and J lost 11 bases, with 16 bases between them. The CDR3 here is CASSLSGGDAFF. Here the CDR3 DNA reads TGTGCCAGCAGCCTCAGCGGAGGTGATGCTTTCTTT.

V gene TRBV19 combines with J gene TRBJ1-5, with D possibly TRBD1 on 5 matching bases. The CDR3 covers 13 residues. Trimming took 4 bases from V and 4 from J, leaving 8 bases between them. The V gene's germline CDR1 is LNHDA and CDR2 SQIVND (reference sequence). The CDR3 loop is CASSKGLNQPQHF. In nucleotides, the CDR3 is TGTGCCAGTAGTAAGGGGCTGAATCAGCCCCAGCATTTT. The whole variable domain, remainder taken from reference TRBV19 and TRBJ1-5, is DGGITQSPKYLFRKEGQNVTLSCEQNLNHDAMYWYRQDPGQGLRLIYYSQIVNDFQKGDIAEGYSVSREKKESFPLTVTSAQKNPTAFYLCASSKGLNQPQHFGDGTRLSIL.

The rearrangement uses TRBV11-2 and TRBJ2-3; 8 bases are a match to TRBD1. Germline V gives CDR1 SGHAT, CDR2 FQNNGV. The J segment lost 10 bases and the V segment lost 0 bases, leaving 9 bases of the junction unmatched. The CDR3 runs 15 residues. The DNA for the CDR3 is TGTGCCAGCAGCTTAGAATGGACAGGGACGAGTCCGCAGTATTTT. Amino acids: CASSLEWTGTSPQYF.

V usage is TRBV11-1 and J usage is TRBJ1-1; weak D call: TRBD1 (5 bases). The CDR3 is 15 residues long. The V gene lost 1 base and the J gene lost 2 bases, with 11 bases spanning the gap. Germline CDR1 reads SGHAT; CDR2 reads FQDESV (reference sequence). The CDR3 reads CASSLGNRRNTEAFF. DNA of the CDR3: TGTGCCAGCAGCTTAGGAAACAGGAGAAACACTGAAGCTTTCTTT. The full variable domain, rest sourced from reference TRBV11-1 and TRBJ1-1, is EAEVAQSPRYKITEKSQAVAFWCDPISGHATLYWYRQILGQGPELLVQFQDESVVDDSQLPKDRFSAERLKGVDSTLKIQPAELGDSAMYLCASSLGNRRNTEAFFGQGTRLTVV.

The chain links TRBV15 to TRBJ2-2, with D unresolved. The CDR3 length is 15 residues. The germline V gene has CDR1 LNHNV and CDR2 YYDKDF (reference sequence). V dropped 0 bases and J dropped 4 bases, with 9 bases sitting between them. CDR3 sequence reads: CATSRDQAFTGELFF. The CDR3 DNA is TGTGCCACCAGCAGAGATCAGGCGTTCACCGGGGAGCTGTTTTTT.

V is TRBV21-1 and J is TRBJ1-4; the DNA was not compared with TRBD1, the D call given in the table. TRBV21-1 is a listed pseudogene. This CDR3 spans 18 amino acids. CDR3 DNA sequence: TGTGCCAGCAGCCAGCACCGGGACAGTAAAGCAACTAATGAAAAACTGTTTTTT. As protein: CASSQHRDSKATNEKLFF.

The V and J genes are TRBV2 and TRBJ2-3; D uncertain. Germline V CDR1 and CDR2: SNHLY, FYNNEI. The CDR3 extends over 13 amino acids. Trimming pared 2 bases from V and 1 base from J, leaving 4 bases between. CDR3 sequence reads: CASSEPGTDTQYF. Written as DNA, the CDR3 is TGTGCCAGCAGTGAACCAGGCACAGATACGCAGTATTTT.

V and J are TRBV12-3 or TRBV12-4 and TRBJ1-1; D unclear. The CDR3 consists of 11 residues. V was shortened by 1 base and J by 11 bases, with 8 bases between the two germline ends. CDR3 residues: CASSLGSRAFF. CDR3 nucleotide sequence: TGTGCCAGCAGTTTAGGAAGCCGGGCTTTCTTT.

The rearrangement links TRBV7-3 to TRBJ2-5; TRBD2 aligns across 8 bases. The CDR3 loop spans 15 amino acids. Germline values: CDR1 SGHTA, CDR2 FQGTGA. Trimming took 4 bases from V and 4 from J; bases not matched to a gene: 8. CDR3: CASSSSGGRGETQYF. The CDR3 region has the DNA TGTGCCAGCAGCTCTTCGGGAGGGAGAGGAGAGACCCAGTACTTC.

J is TRBJ2-3 and V is TRBV7-9; TRBD1 matches 7 bases. Germline CDR1 is SEHNR and CDR2 is FQNEAQ (reference sequence). V shed 8 bases, J shed 5 bases, and the junction held 7 bases outside the gene matches. The CDR3 totals 13 residues. This CDR3 is CASSDRVVDTQYF. The CDR3 nucleotides read TGTGCCAGCTCAGACAGGGTAGTAGATACGCAGTATTTT.

The chain has TRBV18 and TRBJ2-5; D is perhaps TRBD2 (5 bases). The CDR3 totals 14 residues. V lost 4 bases to trimming and J lost 0 bases, with 9 bases between them. The V gene's germline CDR1 is KGHSH and CDR2 LQKENI. Here the CDR3 reads CASSQLGYQETQYF. In DNA, the CDR3 is TGTGCCAGCTCACAACTAGGGTACCAAGAGACCCAGTACTTC.

The chain combines TRBV12-1 with TRBJ1-2; the DNA was not used to check the table's D call, TRBD1. TRBV12-1 is flagged as a pseudogene. The CDR3 runs 16 residues. The CDR3 bases are TGTGCCAGCAGCCCGAATCCCCGGGACAATGGAGGCGGCTACACCTTC. It is translated as CASSPNPRDNGGGYTF.

The chain combines TRBV4-1 with TRBJ2-1; 7 nucleotides match TRBD1. The CDR3 is 15 amino acids. Trimming at V came to 4 bases and at J to 3 bases, leaving 6 bases not matched to a gene. CDR1 and CDR2 from the germline V gene are MGHRA and YSYEKL. The CDR3 sequence: CASSPTGVGYNEQFF. DNA of the CDR3: TGCGCCAGCAGCCCTACAGGGGTAGGCTACAATGAGCAGTTCTTC.

This clone has just one count. The V gene is TRBV18, the J gene TRBJ2-3, with 7 bases aligning to TRBD2. V lost 2 bases, J lost 5 bases, and 4 bases stayed unmatched. Germline V gene sequence: CDR1 KGHSH, CDR2 LQKENI. The CDR3 is made up of 14 amino acids. The CDR3 nucleotides are TGTGCCAGCTCACCAGTGACTAGCCAAGATACGCAGTATTTT. It codes for CASSPVTSQDTQYF.

The rearrangement uses TRBV9 and TRBJ2-2; no clear D gene. V was clipped by 4 bases and J by 6 bases, with 16 bases between them. CDR3 length: 15 amino acids. Germline V gene lookup returns CDR1 SGDLS and CDR2 YYNGEE. CDR3 DNA: TGTGCCAGCAGCCCAGACATCAGGAAATCCGGGGAGCTGTTTTTT. Protein sequence: CASSPDIRKSGELFF. Filled out from reference TRBV9 and TRBJ2-2, the complete variable domain reads DSGVTQTPKHLITATGQRVTLRCSPRSGDLSVYWYQQSLDQGLQFLIQYYNGEERAKGNILERFSAQQFPDLHSELNLSSLELGDSALYFCASSPDIRKSGELFFGEGSRLTVL.

V and J are TRBV7-3 and TRBJ2-5; the D is unclear. Per the germline V gene, CDR1 is SGHTA and CDR2 is FQGTGA. Trimming removed 4 bases from V and 4 bases from J, with 19 bases in between. This CDR3 is 16 amino acids long. The DNA of the CDR3 is TGTGCCAGCAGCTCCCTGGCCCCGGGTACTGGAGAGACCCAGTACTTC. Encoded protein: CASSSLAPGTGETQYF.

This rearrangement joins TRBV4-1 to TRBJ2-2, with D possibly matching TRBD1 (6 bases). The CDR3 has 16 amino acids. Trimming cost V 6 bases and J 2 bases, with 16 bases left between them. Germline V gives CDR1 MGHRA, CDR2 YSYEKL. Here the CDR3 reads CASRLITGTNTGELFF. DNA of the CDR3: TGCGCCAGCAGACTCATAACCGGGACAAACACCGGGGAGCTGTTTTTT.

The V gene is TRBV10-2, the J gene TRBJ2-3, with TRBD2 matching 9 bases. The CDR3 consists of 14 residues. Germline-derived CDR1 and CDR2 are WSHSY and SAAADI. Losses at the gene ends were 11 bases for V and 4 bases for J; bases not matched to a gene: 10. CDR3 residues: CASLAAGGADTQYF. The DNA for the CDR3 is TGCGCCTCCCTGGCAGCGGGGGGCGCAGATACGCAGTATTTT.

V and J are TRBV2 and TRBJ2-3; 8 bases map to TRBD1. The CDR3 extends over 16 amino acids. The germline CDR1 and CDR2 sequences are SNHLY and FYNNEI. The V segment lost 5 bases and the J segment 1 base; nucleotides outside the gene matches: 8. DNA for the CDR3: TGTGCCAGCAGTTGGACAGGGATAGGGCGCACAGATACGCAGTATTTT. Encoded protein: CASSWTGIGRTDTQYF.